This T cell receptor (beta chain) was captured by sequencing in a study of spatial heterogeneity in lung cancer. Whole-study context: Median follow-up for sequenced PBMC samples was two to three years after resection, when such samples existed. Consistent detection of more beta-chain than alpha-chain sequences was observed. General study points: In blood, ubiquitous expanded tumor TCRs appeared more at resection than follow-up.

Every TCR cDNA molecule bore a unique molecular identifier. One entry per CDR3 protein results from TCRdb running MiXCR on the 5' RACE reads. Among about 120,000 distinct CDR3 sequences listed, roughly an eighth were seen once. This clonotype was counted a few times. Its antigen is not known. Time point specified: blood at routine non-recurrence follow-up after resection. TCRs were sequenced from unsorted whole RNA of tumor, nontumor lung or PBMC. CDR1 and CDR2 (germline): MNHEY, SVGAGI. CDR3 length: 13 residues. Trimming removed 7 bases from V and 0 bases from J, with 9 bases in between. The sequences come from PBMCs, collected at follow-up. The rearrangement joins TRBV6-5 to TRBJ1-1, with unresolved D. This TCR came from a male donor with early-stage non-small cell lung cancer. CDR3 residues: CASTDQLNTEAFF. CDR3 sequence (DNA): TGTGCCAGCACCGACCAGCTGAACACTGAAGCTTTCTTT.